This entry lists 15 T cell receptor beta chains sequenced from one sample in a study of cytomegalovirus exposure and HLA in healthy donors. Primers: 60 Vbeta forward and 13 Jbeta reverse. Libraries were prepared by immunoSEQ multiplex PCR; TCRdb keeps only in-frame clonotypes and omits some of them. The sample records approximately 150,000 clones, over 75% being singletons. Sequences were obtained from PBMCs. Source of these receptors: a human donor in good health.

The chain has TRBV27 and TRBJ2-5, with no clear D. Trimming left V 4 bases short and J 5 bases short, with 14 bases between. The CDR3 loop spans 14 amino acids. Germline assignment: CDR1 MNHEY and CDR2 SMNVEV (reference sequence). CDR3 protein: CASSSAQTTETQYF. CDR3 coding DNA: TGTGCCAGCAGTTCTGCACAAACGACTGAGACCCAGTACTTC.

The rearrangement links TRBV27 to TRBJ1-1; D is unresolved. Germline values: CDR1 MNHEY, CDR2 SMNVEV (reference sequence). CDR3 length: 13 amino acids. Deletions cut 2 bases from V and 3 bases from J, with 7 bases between. CDR3 bases: TGTGCCAGCAGTTTAGGGCGAGACACTGAAGCTTTCTTT. This sequence encodes CASSLGRDTEAFF.

CDR3 loop: CASSLGTLNTEAFF. For the CDR3, the DNA is TGTGCCAGCAGCCTCGGGACACTGAACACTGAAGCTTTCTTT. The chain is built from TRBV11-2 and TRBJ1-1; a possible D gene is TRBD1 (6 bases). V lost 5 bases and J 0 bases, leaving 10 bases between the germline ends. This CDR3 is 14 amino acids long. The germline CDR1 and CDR2 sequences are SGHAT and FQNNGV.

This clone turned up a few times. V usage is TRBV6-1 and J usage is TRBJ2-7, with TRBD2 matching over 7 bases. Trimming at V came to 6 bases and at J to 2 bases, leaving 10 bases not matched to a gene. The CDR3 is 15 residues long. Germline V CDR1 and CDR2: MNHNS, SASEGT. CDR3 sequence: CASRDEMRGTYEQYF. The CDR3 DNA reads as TGTGCCAGCAGAGACGAGATGCGGGGGACCTACGAGCAGTACTTC.

The chain is built from TRBV7-8 and TRBJ2-2, with TRBD1 as a possible D gene (5 bases). CDR3 length equals 16 residues. Trimming stripped 1 base from V and 0 bases from J, with 9 bases between. Germline assignment: CDR1 SGHVS and CDR2 FQNEAQ. This CDR3 reads CASSLVGAANTGELFF. The CDR3 DNA reads TGTGCCAGCAGCTTAGTAGGGGCTGCGAACACCGGGGAGCTGTTTTTT.

This chain joins TRBV4-3 and TRBJ1-4, with D maybe TRBD1 (6 bases). This CDR3 region has 15 residues. V gave up 3 bases and J gave up 2 bases, with 10 bases separating them. CDR1 is LGHNA and CDR2 is YSLEER in the germline V gene. The CDR3 reads CASSHRGQTNEKLFF. The CDR3 DNA is TGCGCCAGCAGCCACCGAGGACAGACTAATGAAAAACTGTTTTTT.

Details on this clone: Other DNA sequences in this sample translate to the same CDR3. The CDR3 sequence: CASSVLTGTGELFF. DNA of the CDR3: TGTGCCAGCAGCGTTTTAACCGGCACCGGGGAGCTGTTTTTT. The chain links TRBV9 to TRBJ2-2; D is ambiguous. There are 14 residues in the CDR3. CDR1 is SGDLS, CDR2 YYNGEE, per germline. The V end lost 2 bases, the J end lost 4 bases, and 9 bases lay between the germline ends.

The chain links TRBV11-2 to TRBJ1-6; D gene unclear. The CDR3 is 13 amino acids. Germline values: CDR1 SGHAT, CDR2 FQNNGV. V gave up 2 bases and J gave up 10 bases, with 9 bases separating them. The CDR3, as DNA: TGTGCCAGCAGCTTACAGGACTACTCACCCCTCCACTTT. Translating gives CASSLQDYSPLHF.

This clone turned up a few times. The rearrangement links TRBV19 to TRBJ1-6, with D tentatively TRBD1 (5 bases). CDR1 and CDR2 (germline): LNHDA, SQIVND (reference sequence). The CDR3 has 13 residues. With 7 bases removed from V and 8 bases from J, the gap between germline ends came to 12 bases. The DNA of the CDR3 is TGTGCCAGTAATAGGGGAACGGATTCACCCCTCCACTTT. This encodes CASNRGTDSPLHF.

The rearrangement links TRBV13 to TRBJ2-3; TRBD1 is a possible D gene (5 bases). Between the trimmed V and J ends, which lost 5 bases and 4 bases, there was a span of 16 bases. Germline CDR1 PRHDT, CDR2 FYEKMQ (reference sequence). This CDR3 spans 15 amino acids. DNA of the CDR3: TGTGCCAGCAGCCTAAGGGGTACCTCACCAGATACGCAGTATTTT. Translation gives CASSLRGTSPDTQYF.

In nucleotides, the CDR3 is TGTGCCAGCAGCCAAGAAACGGGGGGCGCGGGCGGCTACACCTTC. Amino acid sequence: CASSQETGGAGGYTF. This chain connects TRBV14 to TRBJ1-2; D possibly corresponds to TRBD1 (6 bases). Trimming took off 0 bases at V and 8 bases at J, with 16 bases between the two ends. The CDR3 is 15 residues long. The germline CDR1 and CDR2 sequences are SGHDN and FVKESK.

This chain joins TRBV11-2 and TRBJ1-2; no firm D call. V gave up 1 base and J gave up 6 bases, with 6 bases separating them. Germline V gene lookup returns CDR1 SGHAT and CDR2 FQNNGV. The CDR3 loop spans 12 amino acids. Written as DNA, the CDR3 is TGTGCCAGCAGCTTAGGAGGGAATGGCTACACCTTC. It specifies CASSLGGNGYTF.

The genes are TRBV5-1 and TRBJ2-5, with 10 bases aligning to TRBD1. The V gene end was trimmed by 0 bases and the J gene end by 4 bases; junction bases not matched to a gene: 6. The CDR3 consists of 16 residues. Looked up from germline, CDR1 is SGHRS and CDR2 is YFSETQ. The CDR3 is CASSLGGQGLGETQYF. CDR3 in DNA: TGCGCCAGCAGCTTGGGGGGACAGGGGCTTGGAGAGACCCAGTACTTC.

This chain joins TRBV11-3 and TRBJ1-1; D call uncertain. The CDR3 is 13 residues long. The V gene's germline CDR1 is SGHNT and CDR2 YENEEA. V was pared by 3 bases and J by 4 bases, with 9 bases between. The CDR3 protein is CASSFERSTEAFF. CDR3 nucleotides: TGTGCCAGCAGCTTTGAAAGGAGCACTGAAGCTTTCTTT.

This chain links TRBV10-3 with TRBJ2-7; 7 positions agree with TRBD1. Germline loops: CDR1 ENHRY, CDR2 SYGVKD. The length of the CDR3 is 13 residues. The trim removed 3 bases at V and 5 bases at J, leaving 4 bases unmatched. CDR3 coding DNA: TGTGCCATCAGTGAACGACAGGGCGACGAGCAGTACTTC. This gives the protein CAISERQGDEQYF.